This T cell receptor beta chain was captured in a study of blood T cell repertoires in COVID-19. Study information: The study drew acute and convalescent COVID-19 samples from the United States, Italy and Spain. The analysed material was cDNA or gDNA that came from T cells, B-cell-depleted T cells, or PBMCs.

Under the authors' procedure: It was from reference gene primer amplification that nucleated cell counts were estimated. Assay used: immunoSEQ multiplex PCR; TCRdb lists only in-frame clones, some missing. V and J calls and clone size are given by that table; D and trimming were obtained from the DNA. The profile shows roughly 200,000 clones, 79% of them singletons. Enrolled during active infection, Seattle patients were then followed longitudinally. J was trimmed by 11 bases and V by 2 bases; bases with no gene match: 5. The CDR3 spans 13 residues. Germline lookup yields CDR1 LGHNT and CDR2 FRNRAP. The V gene is TRBV12-5, the J gene TRBJ2-3; 9 bases agree with TRBD1. This sequence originates from a woman aged 40 to 50 with COVID-19, enrolled during active disease. The sequencing input was peripheral blood. The CDR3 region has the DNA TGTGCTAGTGGTTTGTTGACAGGGGGTAGGCAGTATTTT. Its protein is CASGLLTGGRQYF.